Each of the 32 T cell receptor beta chains below was sequenced from the same sample in a study of blood T cell repertoires in COVID-19. Profiling relied on immunoSEQ multiplex PCR, and the TCRdb table lists in-frame clones only, not all of them. This sample has some 200,000 clones, with 60% to 80% found just once. Sample: peripheral blood. The origin of the receptors is a woman in her seventies with acute or convalescent COVID-19.

This clone was seen once. V and J are TRBV6-1 and TRBJ1-5; TRBD1 is a possible D gene (6 bases). CDR3 length: 18 amino acids. The germline V gene encodes CDR1 MNHNS and CDR2 SASEGT. The ends were cut back, 0 bases at V and 2 bases at J, with 17 bases in the middle. The CDR3 loop is CASSEAVGHPSGNQPQHF. The CDR3 bases are TGTGCCAGCAGTGAAGCGGTGGGACACCCCTCGGGCAATCAGCCCCAGCATTTT.

The rearrangement links TRBV11-3 to TRBJ2-1, with 10 positions matching TRBD2. Germline V gene data show CDR1 as SGHNT and CDR2 as YENEEA. This CDR3 region has 14 residues. The V and J ends lost 5 bases and 9 bases, in that order; junction bases with no gene match: 7. CDR3 in DNA: TGTGCCAGCAGCCCGAGGACTAGCGGAAGTGAGCAGTTCTTC. Translated: CASSPRTSGSEQFF.

The genes are TRBV6-1 and TRBJ1-1; 7 nucleotides align to TRBD1. The ends lost 1 base at V and 11 bases at J; junction bases unmatched: 10. This CDR3 contains 14 residues. From germline, CDR1 is MNHNS and CDR2 SASEGT. The CDR3 reads CASSEEYRGAVAFF. CDR3 coding DNA: TGTGCCAGCAGTGAAGAATACAGGGGTGCGGTTGCTTTCTTT.

This chain links TRBV12-5 with TRBJ1-1; tentatively, D is TRBD1 (6 bases). Germline V gene lookup returns CDR1 LGHNT and CDR2 FRNRAP. Trimming cost V 6 bases and J 2 bases, with 16 bases left between them. The CDR3 totals 15 residues. CDR3 sequence reads: CASGLGQTINTEAFF. The DNA for the CDR3 is TGTGCTAGTGGCCTCGGACAGACTATAAACACTGAAGCTTTCTTT.

V and J are TRBV5-4 and TRBJ2-1, with TRBD2 matching 7 bases. The CDR3 runs 15 residues. V lost 0 bases, J lost 11 bases, and 11 bases stayed unmatched. Germline loops: CDR1 SGHNT, CDR2 YYREEE (reference sequence). The CDR3 here is CASSLAAGERNQQFF. The CDR3 DNA is TGTGCCAGCAGCTTGGCCGCGGGGGAGAGGAATCAGCAGTTCTTC.

V usage is TRBV9 and J usage is TRBJ2-1, with 9 bases fitting TRBD2. V was clipped by 0 bases and J by 8 bases; unmatched bases: 9. The CDR3 has 16 residues. The V gene's germline CDR1 is SGDLS and CDR2 YYNGEE. In DNA form, the CDR3 reads TGTGCCAGCAGCGTAGGGGGAGTAGCGGGAGTGTATGAGCAGTTCTTC. Its protein is CASSVGGVAGVYEQFF.

The V and J genes are TRBV20-1 and TRBJ2-7; D is possibly TRBD1 (5 bases). Germline V gives CDR1 DFQATT, CDR2 SNEGSKA (reference sequence). The CDR3 length is 11 residues. Trimming cost V 7 bases and J 3 bases, with 10 bases left between them. In nucleotides, the CDR3 is TGCAGTGTAGGGGAATTCTACGAGCAGTACTTC. Protein product: CSVGEFYEQYF.

The chain recombines TRBV10-3 with TRBJ2-7, with D possibly matching TRBD1 (8 bases). Germline CDR1 and CDR2: ENHRY and SYGVKD. V shed 3 bases and J shed 6 bases, with 21 bases lying between them. The CDR3 has 16 residues. The CDR3: CAISERPTGAGVEQYF. CDR3 nucleotides: TGTGCCATCAGTGAACGCCCGACAGGGGCGGGGGTCGAGCAGTACTTC.

This sequence joins TRBV27 and TRBJ2-7, with D possibly TRBD2 on 6 matching bases. The CDR3 length is 13 residues. V lost 6 bases to trimming and J lost 3 bases, with 12 bases between them. The germline gives CDR1 MNHEY, CDR2 SMNVEV (reference sequence). The CDR3 DNA sequence: TGTGCCAGCAGCTTGGCGGGAAACTACGAGCAGTACTTC. Translation gives CASSLAGNYEQYF.

The J gene is TRBJ1-4, the V gene TRBV25-1; D possibly corresponds to TRBD1 (5 bases). This CDR3 is built from 15 residues. V lost 3 bases and J lost 3, with 11 bases in between. Germline V CDR1 and CDR2: MGHDK, SYGVNS. CDR3 residues: CASSDGGRSNEKLFF. CDR3 sequence (DNA): TGTGCCAGCAGTGACGGGGGACGGTCTAATGAAAAACTGTTTTTT. Based on the CDR3 plus reference TRBV25-1 and TRBJ1-4, the full variable domain is EADIYQTPRYLVIGTGKKITLECSQTMGHDKMYWYQQDPGMELHLIHYSYGVNSTEKGDLSSESTVSRIRTEHFPLTLESARPSHTSQYLCASSDGGRSNEKLFFGSGTQLSVL.

The chain uses TRBV18 and TRBJ1-1, with D possibly matching TRBD1 (5 bases). CDR3 length: 17 residues. Trimming took 1 base from V and 0 from J, leaving 15 bases between them. Germline V lookup: CDR1 KGHSH, CDR2 LQKENI. CDR3 region: CASSPQQGRGMNTEAFF. The CDR3 DNA is TGTGCCAGCTCACCACAGCAAGGAAGGGGTATGAACACTGAAGCTTTCTTT.

This clone was recorded only once. This chain joins TRBV2 and TRBJ2-1, with no clear D. Per germline, CDR1 SNHLY and CDR2 FYNNEI. The V gene lost 2 bases and the J gene lost 4 bases, with 6 bases spanning the gap. The CDR3 has 13 amino acids. The CDR3 reads CASSELRYNEQFF. The CDR3 DNA reads TGTGCCAGCAGTGAACTGAGGTACAATGAGCAGTTCTTC.

This clone was found a few times. The chain has TRBV7-3 and TRBJ2-5; possibly TRBD1 for D (6 bases). Between the trimmed V and J ends, which lost 5 bases and 11 bases, there was a span of 21 bases. The germline V gene encodes CDR1 SGHTA and CDR2 FQGTGA. The CDR3 extends over 14 amino acids. CDR3 in DNA: TGTGCCAGCAGCCCCACTCGGGATACAGGGATTCAGTACTTC. It translates to CASSPTRDTGIQYF.

Note on this clone: The same CDR3 arises from other DNA sequences in this sample as well. The chain links TRBV5-1 to TRBJ2-1; D ambiguous. CDR1 is SGHRS, CDR2 YFSETQ, per germline. The CDR3 is 14 amino acids. V lost 0 bases and J lost 5, with 9 bases in between. CDR3 amino acids: CASSLAQRDNEQFF. The DNA of the CDR3 is TGCGCCAGCAGCTTGGCCCAACGGGACAATGAGCAGTTCTTC.

This clone was recorded a few times. This chain links TRBV2 with TRBJ1-2; D is unclear. The CDR3 runs 13 residues. Between the trimmed V and J ends, which lost 3 bases and 8 bases, there was a span of 13 bases. The germline CDR1 and CDR2 sequences are SNHLY and FYNNEI. The CDR3 reads CASSDLIVLGYTF. Written as DNA, the CDR3 is TGTGCCAGCAGTGACCTTATCGTGCTAGGCTACACCTTC.

Here the CDR3 reads CASSLNTGETQYF. Here the CDR3 DNA reads TGTGCCAGCAGTTTGAACACAGGAGAGACCCAGTACTTC. The chain joins TRBV12-3 or TRBV12-4 to TRBJ2-5; possibly TRBD1 for D (5 bases). The CDR3 sequence is 13 residues long. V lost 3 bases, J lost 4 bases, and 9 bases lay in between.

This chain joins TRBV10-1 and TRBJ2-7; the D gene is possibly TRBD1 (5 bases). This CDR3 region has 14 residues. Looked up from germline, CDR1 is WNHNN and CDR2 is SYGVQD (reference sequence). V was shortened by 2 bases and J by 6 bases, with 14 bases between the two germline ends. The DNA for the CDR3 is TGCGCCAGCAGTGAGCGGAAGTTTGGGGCCGAGCAGTACTTC. It translates to CASSERKFGAEQYF.

In its sample, this clone was seen a few times. This chain joins TRBV30 and TRBJ2-1; D perhaps matches TRBD1 (5 bases). In germline, CDR1 is GTSNPN, CDR2 SVGIG (reference sequence). The V end lost 3 bases, the J end lost 13 bases, and 16 bases lay between the germline ends. This CDR3 contains 12 residues. CDR3 residues: CAWSFPQGFQFF. For the CDR3, the DNA is TGTGCCTGGAGCTTCCCTCAGGGATTTCAGTTCTTC.

J is TRBJ2-5 and V is TRBV21-1; the table names TRBD1, a call not compared with the DNA. TRBV21-1 is a pseudogene. The CDR3 is 17 amino acids. In DNA, the CDR3 is TGTGCCAGCAGCAAAAGCTCGGGACATGTGGCCGAAGAGACCCAGTACTTC. Translating it yields CASSKSSGHVAEETQYF.

The rearrangement joins TRBV4-1 to TRBJ1-5, with TRBD1 identical over 12 bases. With 1 base clipped from V and 7 bases from J, the junction kept 2 bases outside the gene matches. The CDR3 contains 15 residues. Per the germline V gene, CDR1 is MGHRA and CDR2 is YSYEKL. CDR3 sequence: CASSQGDRGPQPQHF. The CDR3 DNA reads TGCGCCAGCAGCCAAGGGGACAGGGGGCCGCAGCCCCAGCATTTT.

This chain links TRBV20-1 with TRBJ1-2; 8 nucleotides align to TRBD1. The germline V gene has CDR1 DFQATT and CDR2 SNEGSKA (reference sequence). CDR3 length: 12 amino acids. V shed 3 bases, J shed 4 bases, and the junction held 1 base outside the gene matches. The CDR3 spells CSASTGGYGYTF. The CDR3 nucleotides are TGCAGTGCTAGTACAGGGGGCTATGGCTACACCTTC.

The CDR3 bases are TGTGCCAGCAGCTCCACGGGGGTTAAGACGGAGACCCAGTACTTC. Protein product: CASSSTGVKTETQYF. The chain joins TRBV7-3 to TRBJ2-5; a possible D gene is TRBD2 (6 bases). V lost 4 bases, J lost 5 bases, and 17 bases lay in between. Germline V gene data show CDR1 as SGHTA and CDR2 as FQGTGA. This CDR3 has 15 residues.

CDR3 loop: CASSGTSGLTGEQYF. CDR3 in DNA: TGTGCCAGCAGCGGGACTAGCGGGCTAACGGGTGAGCAGTACTTC. The chain employs TRBV2 and TRBJ2-7, with 12 positions matching TRBD2. The CDR3 covers 15 residues. After removal of 6 bases from V and 7 bases from J, the junction contained 10 bases not matched to a gene. Germline V gives CDR1 SNHLY, CDR2 FYNNEI.

V gene TRBV20-1 combines with J gene TRBJ2-5; D is perhaps TRBD2 (6 bases). Trimming removed 3 bases at V and 1 base at J, with 12 bases between. This CDR3 is built from 14 residues. CDR1 DFQATT and CDR2 SNEGSKA come from the germline V gene (reference sequence). The CDR3 sequence: CSASLGGIQETQYF. The CDR3 DNA sequence: TGCAGTGCTAGTTTGGGCGGGATCCAAGAGACCCAGTACTTC.

The J gene is TRBJ1-1, the V gene TRBV6-4, with TRBD1 as a possible D gene (5 bases). The CDR3 is made up of 20 amino acids. The germline V gene encodes CDR1 MRHNA and CDR2 SNTAGT. The germline V and J ends were trimmed by 3 bases and 1 base, with 27 bases remaining between them. The CDR3 sequence: CASSDGRDVFDKRQNTEAFF. The CDR3 DNA is TGTGCCAGCAGTGATGGGAGGGACGTCTTTGACAAACGGCAGAACACTGAAGCTTTCTTT.

This clone occurred once. This chain uses TRBV6-6 with TRBJ1-4, with 8 bases lining up with TRBD1. Germline trimming cut 2 bases from V and 10 bases from J; bases unmatched to any gene: 6. The CDR3 runs 14 residues. Germline V CDR1 and CDR2: MNHNY, SVGAGI (reference sequence). CDR3 DNA sequence: TGTGCCAGCAGTTACGGACAGGGACACGGAAAACTGTTTTTT. Protein sequence: CASSYGQGHGKLFF.

The chain employs TRBV19 and TRBJ1-2; 8 bases line up with TRBD1. The CDR3 covers 15 residues. Germline assignment: CDR1 LNHDA and CDR2 SQIVND (reference sequence). J gave up 2 bases and V 0 bases, and 2 bases lay outside the gene matches. CDR3 sequence reads: CASSIDWTGNYGYTF. As DNA, the CDR3 is TGTGCCAGTAGTATAGATTGGACAGGGAACTATGGCTACACCTTC.

This clone was seen ten or more times. The chain couples TRBV29-1 to TRBJ2-2; 10 nucleotides agree with TRBD1. After removal of 6 bases from V and 2 bases from J, the junction contained 6 bases not matched to a gene. Germline V gene lookup returns CDR1 SQVTM and CDR2 ANQGSEA. This CDR3 is built from 15 residues. The CDR3 DNA reads as TGCAGCGTCAGCGGGACAGGGGCCAACACCGGGGAGCTGTTTTTT. It is translated as CSVSGTGANTGELFF.

The genes are TRBV11-2 and TRBJ2-1; possible D gene TRBD1, 5 bases. This CDR3 contains 16 residues. Per the germline V gene, CDR1 is SGHAT and CDR2 is FQNNGV. V was shortened by 0 bases and J by 12 bases, with 21 bases between the two germline ends. This CDR3 reads CASSLDGPEKGYGQFF. The CDR3 bases are TGTGCCAGCAGCTTAGATGGCCCGGAAAAGGGGTACGGGCAGTTCTTC.

The chain carries TRBV2 and TRBJ2-5; perhaps TRBD1 as D (5 bases). Trimming left V 5 bases short and J 4 bases short, with 8 bases between. The germline V gene has CDR1 SNHLY and CDR2 FYNNEI. The CDR3 totals 12 residues. In nucleotides, the CDR3 is TGTGCCAGCAGTCCTCAGGGAGAGACCCAGTACTTC. Encoded protein: CASSPQGETQYF. Full variable domain (remainder filled in from reference TRBV2 and TRBJ2-5): EPEVTQTPSHQVTQMGQEVILRCVPISNHLYFYWYRQILGQKVEFLVSFYNNEISEKSEIFDDQFSVERPDGSNFTLKIRSTKLEDSAMYFCASSPQGETQYFGPGTRLLVL.

The rearrangement links TRBV11-2 to TRBJ1-1; 9 bases are a match to TRBD1. Trimming cost V 5 bases and J 4 bases; bases outside gene matches: 8. Per germline, CDR1 SGHAT and CDR2 FQNNGV. This CDR3 is built from 15 residues. The CDR3 region is CASSPGTGLGTEAFF. CDR3 DNA sequence: TGTGCCAGCAGCCCCGGGACAGGGTTGGGCACTGAAGCTTTCTTT. Full variable domain (rest looked up from reference TRBV11-2 and TRBJ1-1): EAGVAQSPRYKIIEKRQSVAFWCNPISGHATLYWYQQILGQGPKLLIQFQNNGVVDDSQLPKDRFSAERLKGVDSTLKIQPAKLEDSAVYLCASSPGTGLGTEAFFGQGTRLTVV.

On this clone: One end of the junction is discordant with germline, which a read error may explain. V gene TRBV3-1 (or the pseudogene TRBV3-2) combines with J gene TRBJ2-2; perhaps TRBD2 as D (6 bases). Germline V gene lookup returns CDR1 LGHDT and CDR2 YNNKEL (reference sequence). The CDR3 is made up of 13 amino acids. CDR3 in DNA: TGTGCCAGCACCCAAGTGGGAGGCGGGGAGCTGTTTTTT. Its protein product is CASTQVGGGELFF.